Each of the 25 T cell receptor beta chains below was sequenced from the same sample in a study of PD-L1 blockade in urothelial cancer. TCRdb keeps only in-frame clones here, not all; method: immunoSEQ multiplex PCR. The table has roughly 130,000 clones, roughly 83% seen once. Described time point: pretreatment peripheral blood. The sample in question was PBMCs, obtained around atezolizumab (anti-PD-L1) treatment. The receptor source for this set is a man aged 50 or older with urothelial cancer.

This clone came up a few times. This chain connects TRBV7-6 to TRBJ2-1; D is uncertain. The CDR3 covers 15 residues. The V gene's germline CDR1 is SGHVS and CDR2 FNYEAQ. Trimming left V 5 bases short and J 0 bases short, with 11 bases between. The CDR3 region is CASSPSALSYNEQFF. Written as DNA, the CDR3 is TGTGCCAGCAGCCCGAGTGCGCTCTCCTACAATGAGCAGTTCTTC. Together with reference TRBV7-6 and TRBJ2-1, the CDR3 gives the full variable domain: GAGVSQSPRYKVTKRGQDVALRCDPISGHVSLYWYRQALGQGPEFLTYFNYEAQQDKSGLPNDRFSAERPEGSISTLTIQRTEQRDSAMYRCASSPSALSYNEQFFGPGTRLTVL.

V is TRBV27 and J is TRBJ2-1, with 12 positions matching TRBD2. This CDR3 region has 15 residues. The trim removed 4 bases at V and 7 bases at J, leaving 5 bases unmatched. Germline CDR1 is MNHEY and CDR2 is SMNVEV (reference sequence). The CDR3 region has the DNA TGTGCCAGCAGTTGGTGGACTAGCGGGACTAATGAGCAGTTCTTC. Amino acid sequence: CASSWWTSGTNEQFF.

The V and J genes are TRBV7-6 and TRBJ1-1; 7 bases are a match to TRBD1. The germline V gene has CDR1 SGHVS and CDR2 FNYEAQ. Losses at the gene ends were 5 bases for V and 3 bases for J; bases not matched to a gene: 6. The CDR3 is made up of 14 amino acids. The CDR3 nucleotides read TGTGCCAGCAGCCTTGTTCAGGGGGACACTGAAGCTTTCTTT. Translation gives CASSLVQGDTEAFF.

The rearrangement links TRBV27 to TRBJ1-1; D possibly corresponds to TRBD1 (6 bases). The CDR3 contains 15 residues. Germline CDR1 MNHEY, CDR2 SMNVEV (reference sequence). Trimming stripped 1 base from V and 3 bases from J, with 12 bases between. The CDR3 bases are TGTGCCAGCAGTTTATACAGGGCAGGCGACACTGAAGCTTTCTTT. It is translated as CASSLYRAGDTEAFF.

V usage is TRBV30 and J usage is TRBJ1-6; TRBD1 might be the D (6 bases). Germline assignment: CDR1 GTSNPN and CDR2 SVGIG (reference sequence). Trimming stripped 4 bases from V and 6 bases from J, with 13 bases between. CDR3 size: 14 residues. CDR3 DNA: TGTGCCTGGAAGCCAGGGGATTTTAATTCACCCCTCCACTTT. Translation gives CAWKPGDFNSPLHF.

The chain couples TRBV5-8 to TRBJ1-1; 7 bases are a match to TRBD1. Germline V gene lookup returns CDR1 SGHTS and CDR2 YDEGEE. V dropped 2 bases and J dropped 1; count of bases not matched to a gene: 2. The CDR3 loop spans 14 amino acids. This chain's CDR3 is CASSFRTGNTEAFF. CDR3 bases: TGTGCCAGCAGCTTTCGGACAGGGAACACTGAAGCTTTCTTT.

This chain connects TRBV11-3 to TRBJ1-5; TRBD1 agrees at 8 bases. V was pared by 1 base and J by 0 bases, with 14 bases of the junction left unmatched. The CDR3 runs 20 residues. Looked up from germline, CDR1 is SGHNT and CDR2 is YENEEA. The CDR3 nucleotides read TGTGCCAGCAGCTTAGGACGGGGTGGGCAGGGGGCAAGTAGCAATCAGCCCCAGCATTTT. Protein sequence: CASSLGRGGQGASSNQPQHF.

The V call is TRBV6-5, the J call TRBJ1-5; unclear D gene. This CDR3 contains 14 residues. The V and J ends lost 6 bases and 1 base respectively, with 10 bases between them. Germline CDR1 MNHEY, CDR2 SVGAGI. The CDR3 spells CASSSTVSNQPQHF. CDR3 DNA: TGTGCCAGCAGCTCCACAGTAAGCAATCAGCCCCAGCATTTT.

This sequence joins TRBV6-6 and TRBJ2-5; 7 bases fit TRBD2. The CDR3 sequence is 16 residues long. V trimming: 5 bases; J trimming: 4 bases; junction bases outside the gene matches: 13. The V gene's germline CDR1 is MNHNY and CDR2 SVGAGI (reference sequence). The CDR3 DNA follows: TGTGCCAGCAGTCTCCCTTCGGGGGGATTAGGAGAGACCCAGTACTTC. Protein product: CASSLPSGGLGETQYF.

This clone was seen only once. This chain connects TRBV19 to TRBJ1-5, with 9 bases fitting TRBD1. The CDR3 extends over 14 amino acids. With 7 bases clipped from V and 5 bases from J, the junction kept 6 bases outside the gene matches. CDR1 is LNHDA, CDR2 SQIVND, per germline (reference sequence). CDR3 DNA sequence: TGTGCCAGTACTGGGACAGGGAGTTATCAGCCCCAGCATTTT. This translates into CASTGTGSYQPQHF.

This rearrangement joins TRBV9 to TRBJ2-3; 11 nucleotides match TRBD2. Germline CDR1 SGDLS, CDR2 YYNGEE. CDR3 size: 18 residues. V was clipped by 1 base and J by 2 bases; unmatched bases: 9. This chain's CDR3 is CASSVNIGLAGFTDTQYF. As DNA, the CDR3 is TGTGCCAGCAGCGTAAATATAGGACTAGCGGGTTTCACAGATACGCAGTATTTT.

The table lists this clone with a count of one. The genes are TRBV11-3 and TRBJ2-1, with 9 bases aligning to TRBD2. This CDR3 has 15 amino acids. The V gene end was trimmed by 1 base and the J gene end by 10 bases; junction bases not matched to a gene: 8. Per the germline V gene, CDR1 is SGHNT and CDR2 is YENEEA. The CDR3 sequence: CASSLGGLAGFEQFF. In nucleotides, the CDR3 is TGTGCCAGCAGCTTAGGTGGCCTAGCGGGATTCGAGCAGTTCTTC.

The chain is built from TRBV30 and TRBJ2-7, with D possibly being TRBD2 (5 bases). The V gene's germline CDR1 is GTSNPN and CDR2 SVGIG (reference sequence). V was trimmed by 3 bases and J by 0 bases, leaving 15 bases between them. The CDR3 extends over 15 amino acids. This chain's CDR3 is CAWRQGSGRSYEQYF. The CDR3 bases are TGTGCCTGGAGACAAGGAAGCGGCCGCTCCTACGAGCAGTACTTC.

The chain is built from TRBV7-2 and TRBJ2-4; D uncertain. The length of the CDR3 is 13 residues. V lost 3 bases and J lost 8, with 11 bases in between. Germline values: CDR1 SGHTA, CDR2 FQGNSA. The CDR3 loop reads CASSLRLRDIQYF. In nucleotides, the CDR3 is TGTGCCAGCAGCTTGAGGCTCCGGGACATTCAGTACTTC.

The chain combines TRBV5-1 with TRBJ2-1; TRBD2 aligns across 8 bases. V shed 0 bases and J 6 bases; nucleotides not matched to a gene: 5. Germline assignment: CDR1 SGHRS and CDR2 YFSETQ. The CDR3 totals 15 residues. The CDR3: CASSLAGLEGNEQFF. The DNA of the CDR3 is TGCGCCAGCAGCTTGGCGGGACTAGAAGGCAATGAGCAGTTCTTC.

The chain employs TRBV7-6 and TRBJ2-3; 12 positions agree with TRBD2. J gave up 2 bases and V 1 base, and 4 bases lay outside the gene matches. The CDR3 spans 17 residues. Germline CDR1 is SGHVS and CDR2 is FNYEAQ. The CDR3 region is CASSLVGTSGLTDTQYF. CDR3 coding DNA: TGTGCCAGCAGCTTAGTCGGGACTAGCGGGCTCACAGATACGCAGTATTTT.

The CDR3 reads CASSSNRRAGSHEQFF. In DNA, the CDR3 is TGTGCCAGCAGCTCGAATAGGAGGGCCGGCTCCCATGAGCAGTTCTTC. V gene TRBV11-2 combines with J gene TRBJ2-1, with D perhaps TRBD2 (6 bases). From germline, CDR1 is SGHAT and CDR2 FQNNGV. The CDR3 extends over 16 amino acids. V was cut by 4 bases and J by 8 bases, with 21 bases left in between.

The chain carries TRBV19 and TRBJ1-2; D unclear. Germline V gene lookup returns CDR1 LNHDA and CDR2 SQIVND (reference sequence). The CDR3 consists of 13 residues. V lost 0 bases to trimming and J lost 4 bases, with 6 bases between them. The DNA for the CDR3 is TGTGCCAGTAGTATAGACTCCAGCTATGGCTACACCTTC. This codes for CASSIDSSYGYTF.

The gene calls are TRBV15 and TRBJ2-1; TRBD2 matches at 12 bases. Germline CDR1 and CDR2: LNHNV and YYDKDF (reference sequence). The CDR3 covers 19 residues. With 3 bases clipped from V and 15 bases from J, the junction kept 24 bases outside the gene matches. CDR3 protein: CATSSRDRGMDPGLAGSFF. In DNA form, the CDR3 reads TGTGCCACCAGCAGCCGCGACAGGGGGATGGACCCGGGACTAGCGGGTTCGTTCTTC.

V usage is TRBV4-2 and J usage is TRBJ2-7; 11 nucleotides agree with TRBD2. CDR1 and CDR2 (germline): LGHNA, YNFKEQ. V gave up 3 bases and J gave up 3 bases; unmatched junction bases: 13. CDR3 length equals 18 residues. CDR3 protein: CASSQAGLAAPWSYEQYF. For the CDR3, the DNA is TGTGCCAGCAGCCAGGCGGGACTAGCGGCCCCTTGGAGCTACGAGCAGTACTTC.

The chain employs TRBV6-5 and TRBJ2-2; 8 positions agree with TRBD1. There are 14 residues in the CDR3. Trimming at V came to 4 bases and at J to 3 bases, leaving 1 base not matched to a gene. In germline, CDR1 is MNHEY, CDR2 SVGAGI. The CDR3 reads CASSWDRYTGELFF. CDR3 nucleotide sequence: TGTGCCAGCAGTTGGGACAGGTACACCGGGGAGCTGTTTTTT.

The chain links TRBV7-9 to TRBJ2-4, with no clear D. The ends were cut back, 8 bases at V and 8 bases at J, with 10 bases in the middle. The germline V gene has CDR1 SEHNR and CDR2 FQNEAQ (reference sequence). This CDR3 region has 11 residues. The CDR3 nucleotides read TGTGCCAGCGAAAGAGGAGACATTCAGTACTTC. Its protein is CASERGDIQYF.

The V call is TRBV28, the J call TRBJ1-2; the D is unclear. Germline CDR1 MDHEN, CDR2 SYDVKM. With 8 bases removed from V and 0 bases from J, the gap between germline ends came to 10 bases. The CDR3 contains 13 residues. CDR3 sequence reads: CASRRDANYGYTF. The CDR3 DNA reads as TGTGCCAGCCGGCGGGATGCTAACTATGGCTACACCTTC.

This chain links TRBV7-9 with TRBJ2-3, with a weak D call TRBD2 (5 bases). Germline V gene lookup returns CDR1 SEHNR and CDR2 FQNEAQ (reference sequence). The CDR3 sequence is 18 residues long. Trimming cost V 2 bases and J 3 bases, with 21 bases left between them. The CDR3 sequence: CASSLNSPWGTGTDTQYF. CDR3 in DNA: TGTGCCAGCAGCTTAAATTCTCCGTGGGGTACGGGAACAGATACGCAGTATTTT.

This clone occurred a few times. This rearrangement joins TRBV27 to TRBJ1-6; 9 bases match TRBD1. V dropped 2 bases and J dropped 4; count of bases not matched to a gene: 3. Germline values: CDR1 MNHEY, CDR2 SMNVEV (reference sequence). The CDR3 contains 16 residues. CDR3 protein: CASSLVGTGYNSPLHF. DNA of the CDR3: TGTGCCAGCAGTTTAGTCGGGACAGGGTATAATTCACCCCTCCACTTT.